This passage covers 14 T cell receptor beta chains from one sample sequenced in a study of T-cell memory formation after mild COVID-19. TCRdb redid the calling of the 5' RACE reads with MiXCR, one entry per CDR3 protein. The repertoire holds some 310,000 distinct CDR3 sequences, 20% to 25% seen once, with around 20% in the top ten. The sequenced sample was PBMCs or a T cell subset sorted from them (not recorded which). The receptors were gathered from a man between 18 and 29 years old who had mild COVID-19 (a few samples of this study predate the infection). Cell type and time point are not known.

The V gene is TRBV10-3, the J gene TRBJ1-3; maybe TRBD1 (5 bases). This CDR3 has 17 residues. Per the germline V gene, CDR1 is ENHRY and CDR2 is SYGVKD. The ends were cut back, 2 bases at V and 3 bases at J, with 17 bases in the middle. CDR3 DNA sequence: TGTGCCATCAGTGAGCCGGACGTCCGGGGGGATGGAAACACCATATATTTT. Translating it yields CAISEPDVRGDGNTIYF.

This clonotype appeared a few times. DNA for the CDR3: TGTGCCAGCAGCTACACTAGCGGGGTCCAAGAGACCCAGTACTTC. Translating gives CASSYTSGVQETQYF. This chain joins TRBV7-3 and TRBJ2-5; TRBD2 agrees at 10 bases. Germline V gives CDR1 SGHTA, CDR2 FQGTGA. CDR3 length: 15 amino acids. The ends lost 4 bases at V and 1 base at J; junction bases unmatched: 3.

This clonotype showed up many times. The genes are TRBV6-5 and TRBJ2-2, with 8 bases matching TRBD1. The CDR3 runs to 13 residues. Germline lookup yields CDR1 MNHEY and CDR2 SVGAGI. V lost 11 bases and J lost 4; bases outside the gene matches: 6. The CDR3 spells CAFRDRLTGELFF. The CDR3 region has the DNA TGTGCCTTCCGGGACAGGCTCACCGGGGAGCTGTTTTTT.

A few counts support this clonotype. The rearrangement uses TRBV20-1 and TRBJ2-2; 7 positions match TRBD2. The CDR3 sequence is 16 residues long. The germline CDR1 and CDR2 sequences are DFQATT and SNEGSKA (reference sequence). V dropped 1 base and J dropped 0; count of bases not matched to a gene: 5. In DNA, the CDR3 is TGCAGTGCTAGAGTGGGCGCGGGAGCGAACACCGGGGAGCTGTTTTTT. Its protein is CSARVGAGANTGELFF.

The table lists this clonotype with a few counts. The rearrangement links TRBV3-1 to TRBJ2-5; D call uncertain. Germline CDR1 reads LGHDT; CDR2 reads YNNKEL (reference sequence). V shed 1 base and J shed 4 bases, with 13 bases lying between them. The CDR3 consists of 15 residues. The CDR3 DNA reads as TGTGCCAGCAGCCAAGGCTTTGGGTCTCGAGAGACCCAGTACTTC. Its translation is CASSQGFGSRETQYF.

Only a few counts were recorded for this clonotype. V gene TRBV7-2 combines with J gene TRBJ2-7; D is unclear. Trimming removed 4 bases from V and 0 bases from J, with 13 bases in between. The germline gives CDR1 SGHTA, CDR2 FQGNSA. This CDR3 region has 15 residues. CDR3 nucleotide sequence: TGTGCCAGCAGCTCCCAGACTTACCGCTCCTACGAGCAGTACTTC. Residues: CASSSQTYRSYEQYF. The variable domain in full, with the rest retrieved from reference TRBV7-2 and TRBJ2-7, is GAGVSQSPSNKVTEKGKDVELRCDPISGHTALYWYRQSLGQGLEFLIYFQGNSAPDKSGLPSDRFSAERTGGSVSTLTIQRTQQEDSAVYLCASSSQTYRSYEQYFGPGTRLTVT.

This clonotype turned up a few times. This chain joins TRBV4-1 and TRBJ1-4; D remains ambiguous. From germline, CDR1 is MGHRA and CDR2 YSYEKL. Trimming took 1 base from V and 3 from J, leaving 9 bases between them. The CDR3 sequence is 15 residues long. CDR3 DNA: TGCGCCAGCAGCCAAGCGAGGGAACCTAATGAAAAACTGTTTTTT. Translated: CASSQAREPNEKLFF.

This clonotype was detected a few times. The genes are TRBV5-1 and TRBJ2-3; 9 bases are a match to TRBD2. The V gene end was trimmed by 4 bases and the J gene end by 4 bases; junction bases not matched to a gene: 7. Germline-derived CDR1 and CDR2 are SGHRS and YFSETQ. The CDR3 has 15 amino acids. This CDR3 is CASSLAGPGADTQYF. In DNA form, the CDR3 reads TGCGCCAGCAGCCTAGCGGGGCCGGGTGCAGATACGCAGTATTTT.

This clonotype was picked up a small number of times. V and J are TRBV10-3 and TRBJ2-3; D remains unclear. The CDR3 consists of 14 residues. The V gene's germline CDR1 is ENHRY and CDR2 SYGVKD. V was clipped by 10 bases and J by 1 base, with 15 bases between them. In nucleotides, the CDR3 is TGTGCCACTTCTGGAGATTTTGGCACAGATACGCAGTATTTT. As protein: CATSGDFGTDTQYF.

This clonotype was recorded a few times. The chain uses TRBV20-1 and TRBJ2-1; a possible D gene is TRBD2 (5 bases). The CDR3 consists of 13 residues. Germline V gene data show CDR1 as DFQATT and CDR2 as SNEGSKA (reference sequence). The V gene lost 6 bases and the J gene lost 0 bases, with 9 bases spanning the gap. Written as DNA, the CDR3 is TGCAGTGCGGAGGAGAACTCCTACAATGAGCAGTTCTTC. It translates to CSAEENSYNEQFF.

The V gene is TRBV20-1, the J gene TRBJ2-2; 8 bases match TRBD2. Germline CDR1 reads DFQATT; CDR2 reads SNEGSKA (reference sequence). The V segment lost 1 base and the J segment 0 bases; nucleotides outside the gene matches: 1. This CDR3 comprises 15 residues. The CDR3 DNA reads as TGCAGTGCTAGAGTCGGGGGGGCGAACACCGGGGAGCTGTTTTTT. Amino acids: CSARVGGANTGELFF.

This sequence joins TRBV2 and TRBJ1-2; 7 bases are a match to TRBD1. With 7 bases clipped from V and 5 bases from J, the junction kept 10 bases outside the gene matches. The germline V gene has CDR1 SNHLY and CDR2 FYNNEI. The CDR3 consists of 14 residues. The CDR3 is CASTRQGMRYGYTF. DNA of the CDR3: TGTGCCAGCACCCGACAGGGAATGCGGTATGGCTACACCTTC. The variable domain in full, completed from reference TRBV2 and TRBJ1-2, reads EPEVTQTPSHQVTQMGQEVILRCVPISNHLYFYWYRQILGQKVEFLVSFYNNEISEKSEIFDDQFSVERPDGSNFTLKIRSTKLEDSAMYFCASTRQGMRYGYTFGSGTRLTVV.

Only a few counts were recorded for this clonotype. The chain uses TRBV5-1 and TRBJ2-3, with 9 bases identical to TRBD2. Per the germline V gene, CDR1 is SGHRS and CDR2 is YFSETQ. V was pared by 4 bases and J by 3 bases, with 6 bases of the junction left unmatched. This CDR3 is 15 amino acids long. The CDR3 sequence is CASSPRTSVTDTQYF. In DNA, the CDR3 is TGCGCCAGCAGCCCCCGGACTAGCGTGACAGATACGCAGTATTTT.

This chain links TRBV4-2 with TRBJ2-3; 8 bases match TRBD2. With 3 bases clipped from V and 3 bases from J, the junction kept 8 bases outside the gene matches. The CDR3 covers 16 residues. CDR1 and CDR2 (germline): LGHNA, YNFKEQ. The CDR3 reads CASSQAQRGGTDTQYF. The CDR3 DNA sequence: TGTGCCAGCAGCCAGGCACAACGGGGGGGGACAGATACGCAGTATTTT.